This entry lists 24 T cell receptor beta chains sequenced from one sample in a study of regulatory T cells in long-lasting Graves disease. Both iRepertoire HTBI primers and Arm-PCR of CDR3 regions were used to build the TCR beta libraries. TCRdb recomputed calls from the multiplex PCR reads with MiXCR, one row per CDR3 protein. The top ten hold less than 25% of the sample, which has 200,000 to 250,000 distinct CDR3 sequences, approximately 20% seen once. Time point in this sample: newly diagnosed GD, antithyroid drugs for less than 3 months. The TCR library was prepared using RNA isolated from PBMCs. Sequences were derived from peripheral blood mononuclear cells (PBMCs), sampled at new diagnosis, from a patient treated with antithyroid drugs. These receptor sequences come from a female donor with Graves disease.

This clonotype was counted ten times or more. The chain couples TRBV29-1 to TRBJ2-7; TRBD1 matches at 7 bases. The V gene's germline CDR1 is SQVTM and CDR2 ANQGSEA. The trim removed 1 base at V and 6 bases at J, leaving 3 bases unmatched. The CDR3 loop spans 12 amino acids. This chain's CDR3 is CSVEGTGREQYF. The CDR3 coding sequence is TGCAGCGTTGAAGGGACAGGACGCGAGCAGTACTTC.

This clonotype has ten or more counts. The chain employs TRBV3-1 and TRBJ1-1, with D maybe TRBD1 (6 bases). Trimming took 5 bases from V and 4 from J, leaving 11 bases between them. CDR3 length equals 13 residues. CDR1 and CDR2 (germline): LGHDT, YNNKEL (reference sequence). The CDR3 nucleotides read TGTGCCAGCAGCTACGGGACAATCACTGAAGCTTTCTTT. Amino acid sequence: CASSYGTITEAFF. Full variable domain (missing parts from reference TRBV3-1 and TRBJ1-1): DTAVSQTPKYLVTQMGNDKSIKCEQNLGHDTMYWYKQDSKKFLKIMFSYNNKELIINETVPNRFSPKSPDKAHLNLHINSLELGDSAVYFCASSYGTITEAFFGQGTRLTVV.

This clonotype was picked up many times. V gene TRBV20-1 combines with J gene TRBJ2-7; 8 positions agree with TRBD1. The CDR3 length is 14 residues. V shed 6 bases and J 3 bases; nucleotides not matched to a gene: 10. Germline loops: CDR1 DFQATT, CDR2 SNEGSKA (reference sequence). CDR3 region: CSAPPGTGGYEQYF. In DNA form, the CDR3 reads TGCAGTGCACCTCCCGGGACAGGAGGCTACGAGCAGTACTTC.

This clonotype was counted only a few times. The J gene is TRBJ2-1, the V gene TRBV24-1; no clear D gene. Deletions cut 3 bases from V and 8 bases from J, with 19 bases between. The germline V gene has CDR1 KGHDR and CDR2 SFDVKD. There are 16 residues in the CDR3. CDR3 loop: CATSDNRPSPFHEQFF. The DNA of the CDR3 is TGTGCCACCAGTGATAATAGGCCATCCCCTTTCCATGAGCAGTTCTTC.

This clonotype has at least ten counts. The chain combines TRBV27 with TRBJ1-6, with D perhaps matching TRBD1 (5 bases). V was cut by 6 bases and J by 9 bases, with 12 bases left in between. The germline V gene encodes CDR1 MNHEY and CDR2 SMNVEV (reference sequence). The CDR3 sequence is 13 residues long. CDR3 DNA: TGTGCCAGCAGCCCAGGGAGAAGTTCACCCCTCCACTTT. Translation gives CASSPGRSSPLHF.

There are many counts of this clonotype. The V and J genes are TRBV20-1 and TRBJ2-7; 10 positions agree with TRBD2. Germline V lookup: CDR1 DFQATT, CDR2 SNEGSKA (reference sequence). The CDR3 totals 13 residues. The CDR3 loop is CSAASLAGYEQYF. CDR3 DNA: TGCAGCGCCGCGTCACTAGCGGGATACGAGCAGTACTTC.

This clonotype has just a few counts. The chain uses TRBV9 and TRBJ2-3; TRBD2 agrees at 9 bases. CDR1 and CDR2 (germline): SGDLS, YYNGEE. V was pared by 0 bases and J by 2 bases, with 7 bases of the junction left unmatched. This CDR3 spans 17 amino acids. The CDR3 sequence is CASSVAISGSNTDTQYF. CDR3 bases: TGTGCCAGCAGCGTAGCTATTAGCGGGAGTAACACAGATACGCAGTATTTT. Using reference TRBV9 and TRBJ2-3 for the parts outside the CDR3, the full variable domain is DSGVTQTPKHLITATGQRVTLRCSPRSGDLSVYWYQQSLDQGLQFLIQYYNGEERAKGNILERFSAQQFPDLHSELNLSSLELGDSALYFCASSVAISGSNTDTQYFGPGTRLTVL.

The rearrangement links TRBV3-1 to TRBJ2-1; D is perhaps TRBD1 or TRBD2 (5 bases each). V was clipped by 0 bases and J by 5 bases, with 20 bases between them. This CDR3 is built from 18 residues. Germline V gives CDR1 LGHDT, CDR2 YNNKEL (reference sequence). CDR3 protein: CASSQDSIRRVGDNEQFF. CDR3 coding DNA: TGTGCCAGCAGCCAAGATTCTATACGGCGGGTAGGGGACAATGAGCAGTTCTTC.

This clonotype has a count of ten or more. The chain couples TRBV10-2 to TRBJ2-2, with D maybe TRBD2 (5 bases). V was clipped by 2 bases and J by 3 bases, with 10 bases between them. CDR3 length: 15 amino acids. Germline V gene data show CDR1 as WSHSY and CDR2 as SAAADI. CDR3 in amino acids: CASSEIGIDTGELFF. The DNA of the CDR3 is TGCGCCAGCAGTGAGATCGGGATAGACACCGGGGAGCTGTTTTTT.

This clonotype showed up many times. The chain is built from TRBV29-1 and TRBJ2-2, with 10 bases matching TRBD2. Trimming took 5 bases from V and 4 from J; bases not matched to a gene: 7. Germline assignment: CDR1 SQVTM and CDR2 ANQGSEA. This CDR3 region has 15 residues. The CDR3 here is CSVWLAGVPTGELFF. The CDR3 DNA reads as TGCAGCGTTTGGCTAGCGGGAGTTCCCACCGGGGAGCTGTTTTTT.

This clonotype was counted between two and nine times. For the CDR3, the DNA is TGTGCCATCAGTGAGAGGGCTAGCGGCGGCACAGATACGCAGTATTTT. Translation gives CAISERASGGTDTQYF. V is TRBV10-3 and J is TRBJ2-3; the match to TRBD2 covers 7 bases. With 2 bases clipped from V and 1 base from J, the junction kept 6 bases outside the gene matches. Germline V gene data show CDR1 as ENHRY and CDR2 as SYGVKD. The CDR3 is 16 residues long.

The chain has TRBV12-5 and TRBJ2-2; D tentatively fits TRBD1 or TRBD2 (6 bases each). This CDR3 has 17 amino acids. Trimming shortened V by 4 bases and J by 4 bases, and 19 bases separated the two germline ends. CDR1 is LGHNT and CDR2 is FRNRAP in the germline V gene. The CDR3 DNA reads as TGTGCTAGTGGTTCCCCTTGGGGGGCGCGCGGCACCGGGGAGCTGTTTTTT. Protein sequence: CASGSPWGARGTGELFF.

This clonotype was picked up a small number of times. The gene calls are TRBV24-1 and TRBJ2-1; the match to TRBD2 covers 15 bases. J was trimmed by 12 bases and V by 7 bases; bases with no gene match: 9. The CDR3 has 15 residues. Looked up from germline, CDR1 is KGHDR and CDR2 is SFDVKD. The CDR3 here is CATREGLAGGPGQFF. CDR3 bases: TGTGCCACCAGGGAAGGACTAGCGGGAGGGCCCGGGCAGTTCTTC.

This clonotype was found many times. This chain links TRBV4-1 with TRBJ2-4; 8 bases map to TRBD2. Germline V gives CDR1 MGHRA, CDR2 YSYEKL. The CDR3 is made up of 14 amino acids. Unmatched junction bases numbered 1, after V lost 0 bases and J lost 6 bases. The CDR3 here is CASSQETSVNIQYF. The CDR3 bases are TGCGCCAGCAGCCAAGAGACTAGCGTAAACATTCAGTACTTC.

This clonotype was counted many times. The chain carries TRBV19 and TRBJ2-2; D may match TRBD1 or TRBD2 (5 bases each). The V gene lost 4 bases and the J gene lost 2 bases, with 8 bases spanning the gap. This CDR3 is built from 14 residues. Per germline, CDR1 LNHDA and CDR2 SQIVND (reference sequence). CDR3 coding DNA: TGTGCCAGTAGTAGGGGGATAAACACCGGGGAGCTGTTTTTT. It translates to CASSRGINTGELFF. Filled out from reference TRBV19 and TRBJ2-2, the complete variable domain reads DGGITQSPKYLFRKEGQNVTLSCEQNLNHDAMYWYRQDPGQGLRLIYYSQIVNDFQKGDIAEGYSVSREKKESFPLTVTSAQKNPTAFYLCASSRGINTGELFFGEGSRLTVL.

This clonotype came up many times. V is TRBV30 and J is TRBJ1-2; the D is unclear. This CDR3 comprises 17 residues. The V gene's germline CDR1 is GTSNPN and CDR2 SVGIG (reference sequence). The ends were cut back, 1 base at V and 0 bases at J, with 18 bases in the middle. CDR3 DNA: TGTGCCTGGAGTGCGCTACCCAGACGGAAGACTAACTATGGCTACACCTTC. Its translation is CAWSALPRRKTNYGYTF.

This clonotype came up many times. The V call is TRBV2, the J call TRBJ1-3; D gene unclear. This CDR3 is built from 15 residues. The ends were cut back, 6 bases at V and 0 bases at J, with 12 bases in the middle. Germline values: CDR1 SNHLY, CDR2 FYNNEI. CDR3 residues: CASSLTGFSGNTIYF. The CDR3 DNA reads TGTGCCAGCAGCTTGACGGGCTTCTCTGGAAACACCATATATTTT.

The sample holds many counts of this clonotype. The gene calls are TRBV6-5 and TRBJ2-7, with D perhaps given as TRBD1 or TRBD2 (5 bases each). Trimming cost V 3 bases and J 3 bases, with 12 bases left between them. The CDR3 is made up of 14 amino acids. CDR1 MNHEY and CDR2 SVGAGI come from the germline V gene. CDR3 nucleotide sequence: TGTGCCAGCAGTTATGGGGGTAGGGGCTACGAGCAGTACTTC. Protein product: CASSYGGRGYEQYF.

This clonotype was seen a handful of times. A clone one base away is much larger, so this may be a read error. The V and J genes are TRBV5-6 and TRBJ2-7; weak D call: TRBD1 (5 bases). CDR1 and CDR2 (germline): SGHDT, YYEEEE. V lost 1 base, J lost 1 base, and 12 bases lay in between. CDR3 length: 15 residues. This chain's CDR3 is CASSLWGRESYEQYF. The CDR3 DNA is TGTGCCAGCAGCTTGTGGGGCAGGGAATCCTACGAGCAGTACTTC. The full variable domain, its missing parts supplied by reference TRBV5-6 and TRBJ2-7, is DAGVTQSPTHLIKTRGQQVTLRCSPKSGHDTVSWYQQALGQGPQFIFQYYEEEERQRGNFPDRFSGHQFPNYSSELNVNALLLGDSALYLCASSLWGRESYEQYFGPGTRLTVT.

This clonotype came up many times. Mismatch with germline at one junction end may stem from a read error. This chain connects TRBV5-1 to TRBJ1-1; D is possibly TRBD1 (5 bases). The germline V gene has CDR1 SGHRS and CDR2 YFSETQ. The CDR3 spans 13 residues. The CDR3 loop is CVSSLGQGNEAFF. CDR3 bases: TGCGTCAGCAGCTTGGGGCAGGGCAATGAAGCTTTCTTT. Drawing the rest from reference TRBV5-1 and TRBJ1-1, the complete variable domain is KAGVTQTPRYLIKTRGQQVTLSCSPISGHRSVSWYQQTPGQGLQFLFEYFSETQRNKGNFPGRFSGRQFSNSRSEMNVSTLELGDSALYLCVSSLGQGNEAFFGQGTRLTVV.

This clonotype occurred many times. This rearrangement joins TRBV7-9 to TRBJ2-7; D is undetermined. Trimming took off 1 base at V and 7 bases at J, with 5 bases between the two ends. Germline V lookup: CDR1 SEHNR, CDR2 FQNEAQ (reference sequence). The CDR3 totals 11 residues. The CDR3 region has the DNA TGTGCCAGCAGCTTAGAGGCAGAGCAGTACTTC. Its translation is CASSLEAEQYF.

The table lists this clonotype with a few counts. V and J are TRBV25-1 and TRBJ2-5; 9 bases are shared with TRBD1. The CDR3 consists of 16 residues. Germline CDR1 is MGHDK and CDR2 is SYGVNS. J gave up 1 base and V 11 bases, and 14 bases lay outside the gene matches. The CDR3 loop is CAGSWDPGQGQETQYF. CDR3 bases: TGTGCCGGTTCCTGGGATCCGGGACAGGGCCAAGAGACCCAGTACTTC.

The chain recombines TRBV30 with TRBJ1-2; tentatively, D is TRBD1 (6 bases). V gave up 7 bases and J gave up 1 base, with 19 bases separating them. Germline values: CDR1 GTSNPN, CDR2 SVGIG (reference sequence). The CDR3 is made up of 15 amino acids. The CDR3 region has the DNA TGTGCCTCGAAAACAGGGACCTCCCTTAACTATGGCTACACCTTC. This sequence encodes CASKTGTSLNYGYTF.

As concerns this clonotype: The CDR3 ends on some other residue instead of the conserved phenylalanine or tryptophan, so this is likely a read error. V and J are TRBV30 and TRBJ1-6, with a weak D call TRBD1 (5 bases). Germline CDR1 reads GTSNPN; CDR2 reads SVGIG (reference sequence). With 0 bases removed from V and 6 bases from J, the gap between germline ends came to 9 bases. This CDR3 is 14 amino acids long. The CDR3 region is CAWSVKGVNSPLHL. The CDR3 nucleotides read TGTGCCTGGAGTGTAAAAGGGGTTAATTCACCCCTCCACCTT.